Included here is one TCR beta chain sequence, with context. TCRdb's table, derived via immunoSEQ multiplex PCR, lists solely in-frame clones and lacks some. The data hold 150,000 to 200,000 clones, with 80% to 95% observed a single time. The data were obtained in a study of control samples from healthy donors and cancer patients. The germline V gene has CDR1 LNHDA and CDR2 SQIVND (reference sequence). The CDR3 runs to 16 residues. The trim removed 4 bases at V and 6 bases at J, leaving 7 bases unmatched. The chain joins TRBV19 to TRBJ1-6; 9 positions match TRBD1. The source is a woman aged 25-40 years in good health. Sequenced sample: blood. CDR3 nucleotides: TGTGCCAGTAGTACGACAGGGGGACGGGTTAATTCACCCCTCCACTTT. It yields the protein CASSTTGGRVNSPLHF.